This T cell receptor beta chain emerged from a study of tumor-infiltrating lymphocytes in primary liver carcinoma. Study-wide results and caveats: Pairs comparing tumor with adjacent tissue or blood overlapped less than pairs drawn from tumor regions.

This CDR3 region has 14 residues. The trim removed 4 bases at V and 1 base at J, leaving 3 bases unmatched. Germline V CDR1 and CDR2: ENHRY, SYGVKD. The tissue used was unsorted bulk material of about 19-33 mg. RNA and DNA were co-extracted from it with the AllPrep DNA/RNA mini kit. Sampling targeted five separate regions of each tumor, which included the tumor centre. Viable tumor cell content exceeded 75% in every tumor sample. Researchers generated TCR beta cDNA from about 450 ng of total RNA, relying on a constant-region primer. It was through three nested multiplex PCR rounds of slightly modified ARM-PCR that TCR beta libraries arose. The first two PCR rounds used TRBV1-TRBV30 primers with a Cbeta primer, approximately 10 cycles each. Via MiXCR, TCRdb re-called the multiplex PCR reads, giving one row per CDR3 protein. The sample consists of tens of thousands of distinct CDR3 sequences, 55% to 75% of them appearing once.

Comments on this clonotype: Its antigen remains unidentified. The conserved closing phenylalanine or tryptophan is absent in this CDR3, likely reflecting a read error.

The sample consisted of liver tumor tissue from sampling region 5. The subset denotes: tumor region T5, tumor centre. The chain links TRBV10-3 to TRBJ1-1, with 7 bases aligning to TRBD1. The clonotype was recovered from a man aged 35 to 55 with primary liver carcinoma and hepatitis B virus infection. The CDR3 DNA reads as TGTGCCATCAGTGGTGACAGGGCGAACACTGAAGCTTTCCTC. Amino acids: CAISGDRANTEAFL.